These 2 T cell receptor beta chains were sequenced from one sample in a study of blood T cell repertoires in COVID-19. This table comes from immunoSEQ multiplex PCR, and its TCRdb copy is limited to in-frame clones, with some not included. In the table there are approximately 290,000 clones, around 82% of which are singletons. The source material was peripheral blood. These TCRs come from a person aged 70 to 85 with COVID-19, enrolled during active disease.

There are many counts of this clone. J is TRBJ1-2 and V is TRBV7-2; the D is unclear. V shed 7 bases and J shed 9 bases, with 15 bases lying between them. Germline CDR1 reads SGHTA; CDR2 reads FQGNSA. The CDR3 runs 12 residues. CDR3 amino acids: CASKSSRVSYTF. The DNA for the CDR3 is TGTGCCAGCAAGAGTTCCCGTGTCAGCTACACCTTC.

The chain employs TRBV7-2 and TRBJ2-7, with TRBD2 as a possible D gene (6 bases). The CDR3 is made up of 15 amino acids. Germline V lookup: CDR1 SGHTA, CDR2 FQGNSA. The V end lost 3 bases, the J end lost 6 bases, and 18 bases lay between the germline ends. The CDR3 is CASSLTGTQGGEQYF. The CDR3 DNA sequence: TGTGCCAGCAGCTTGACCGGGACCCAGGGAGGCGAGCAGTACTTC.